This T cell receptor (beta chain) was obtained from a study of blood T cell repertoires in COVID-19. Overall study context: COVID-19 samples from acute and convalescent phases originated in the United States, Italy and Spain.

Study processing details: For nucleated cells, counts were estimated from reference gene primer amplification. Clones were sequenced by immunoSEQ multiplex PCR, and TCRdb holds only the in-frame ones, with some missing. The V and J calls and clone size are taken from that table; D and trimming were inferred from the DNA. The table has some 340,000 clones, 75% to 90% seen once. Germline loops: CDR1 MGHRA, CDR2 YSYEKL. V lost 4 bases to trimming and J lost 0 bases; unmatched junction nucleotides: 11. The CDR3 is 18 residues long. This chain links TRBV4-1 with TRBJ2-3, with TRBD2 identical over 9 bases. The clonotype comes from a woman aged 18-29 years with acute or convalescent COVID-19. Material: peripheral blood. CDR3 DNA: TGCGCCAGCAGCCTGTGGGTTGGACTAGCGCCCAGCACAGATACGCAGTATTTT. This codes for CASSLWVGLAPSTDTQYF.